This TCR beta chain was sequenced during a study of CD8+ T cells in alopecia areata. The CDR3 consists of 20 residues. The V segment lost 2 bases and the J segment 10 bases; nucleotides outside the gene matches: 21. RNA was extracted and reverse transcribed into cDNA as the sequencing template. Method: immunoSEQ multiplex PCR; TCRdb's copy keeps in-frame clones and lacks some. The sample consists of tens of thousands of clones, less than 70% of them appearing once. The rearrangement links TRBV23-1 to TRBJ1-6, with 9 bases matching TRBD1. TRBV23-1 is filed as an ORF, its function uncertain. Material: NKG2D-high CD8+ T cells sorted from blood. This sequence originates from a human donor with alopecia areata. The CDR3 protein is CASSQPKDQNRDRACSPLHF. Here the CDR3 DNA reads TGCGCCAGCAGTCAACCTAAAGACCAAAACAGGGACAGGGCTTGCTCACCCCTCCACTTT.